This is a list of T cell receptor beta chains from one sample in a study of blood T cell repertoires in COVID-19. The data were produced by immunoSEQ multiplex PCR, yet TCRdb's version contains in-frame clones alone and is incomplete. This sample has some 50,000 clones, with almost 85% found just once. The source material was peripheral blood. The receptors were gathered from a human donor in a cohort sampled during active COVID-19. Each CDR3 is given with its conserved first and last residue. Each record gives: J gene, D gene, clone size, V gene, CDR3 protein, CDR3 DNA. A D gene is named only where the DNA matches it firmly. Clone size is stated in some rows and not others, as once, few, many or a class when expanded.

TRBJ1-4 | NA | NA | TRBV18 | CASSPLREEKLFF | TGTGCCAGCTCACCTTTACGAGAGGAAAAACTGTTTTTT
TRBJ2-3 | TRBD1 | NA | TRBV7-3 | CASSPQGLLTDTQYF | TGTGCCAGCAGCCCACAGGGGCTACTCACAGATACGCAGTATTTT
TRBJ1-1 | NA | few | TRBV30 | CAWSGRVRMNTEAFF | TGTGCCTGGAGTGGCAGGGTTCGTATGAACACTGAAGCTTTCTTT
TRBJ1-1 | TRBD1 | NA | TRBV7-3 | CASSSVPGQAVNTEAFF | TGTGCCAGCAGCTCCGTCCCGGGACAGGCGGTGAACACTGAAGCTTTCTTT
TRBJ2-1 | NA | NA | TRBV7-2 | CASSSEPGAYNEQFF | TGTGCCAGCAGCTCAGAGCCCGGGGCCTACAATGAGCAGTTCTTC
TRBJ2-2 | NA | NA | TRBV30 | CAWSEPVGGPYTGELFF | TGTGCCTGGAGCGAGCCCGTTGGAGGGCCCTACACCGGGGAGCTGTTTTTT
TRBJ1-2 | TRBD1 | NA | TRBV4-3 | CASSQGTGSRYGYTF | TGCGCCAGCAGCCAGGGGACAGGGAGCCGCTATGGCTACACCTTC
TRBJ1-5 | NA | NA | TRBV15 | CATSRTRDSNQPQHF | TGTGCCACCAGCCGTACCAGGGATAGCAATCAGCCCCAGCATTTT
TRBJ1-4 | NA | once | TRBV6-2/TRBV6-3 | CASSYSSSREKLFF | TGTGCCAGCAGTTACTCTTCCTCTCGGGAAAAACTGTTTTTT
TRBJ2-2 | NA | NA | TRBV7-7 | CASSPRTEPTGELFF | TGTGCCAGCAGCCCTCGGACAGAGCCCACCGGGGAGCTGTTTTTT
TRBJ2-5 | NA | few | TRBV7-2 | CASTSTQGGSETQYF | TGTGCCAGCACCTCAACACAGGGGGGGTCAGAGACCCAGTACTTC